A few counts support the clone carrying this T cell receptor beta chain. Antigen specificity is unknown. The CDR3 sequence is 15 residues long. Trimming cost V 4 bases and J 0 bases; bases outside gene matches: 5. The germline gives CDR1 SGHAT, CDR2 FQNNGV. A universal primer site was created by template switching, with the cDNA bearing unique molecular identifiers. TCRdb used MiXCR to reprocess the 5' RACE reads, holding one entry per CDR3 protein. The sample lists 450,000 to 650,000 distinct CDR3 sequences, nearly 10% occurring once. The data derive from a study of identical twins. Study conclusions and caveats: Compared with unrelated sharing, twin-shared out-of-frame alpha sequences had more low-probability sequences. Among monozygotic twins, out-of-frame TCR alpha sharing exceeded what models predicted.

A further study also used this sample, focusing on yellow fever vaccine responses in identical twins.

The sequence was obtained from a woman aged 18-35 years in good health. The sequenced material came from PBMCs. This chain connects TRBV11-2 to TRBJ1-1; 7 positions agree with TRBD1. The CDR3: CASSSQQGMNTEAFF. The CDR3, as DNA: TGTGCCAGCAGCTCCCAACAGGGGATGAACACTGAAGCTTTCTTT. Complete variable domain (other parts from reference TRBV11-2 and TRBJ1-1): EAGVAQSPRYKIIEKRQSVAFWCNPISGHATLYWYQQILGQGPKLLIQFQNNGVVDDSQLPKDRFSAERLKGVDSTLKIQPAKLEDSAVYLCASSSQQGMNTEAFFGQGTRLTVV.